A single sample is the source of the 16 T cell receptor beta chains below, sequenced in a study of blood T cell repertoires in COVID-19 (TCRdb year 2020). The library came from the immunoSEQ multiplex PCR assay. TCRdb carries this immuneACCESS record with in-frame sequences only. Its versions omit some clonotypes, under half of them owing to an unresolved V gene in the studies checked, with the rest unexplained. A total of fewer than 350,000 clones appear in this sample, 85% of them only once. Clones ranked in the top ten supply 2% to 3% of the sample. The sample consisted of PBMCs or T cells enriched from blood (not recorded which). Every receptor here comes from a woman aged 50 to 60 who had recovered from COVID-19.

The V gene is TRBV5-1, the J gene TRBJ1-1; 12 bases are a match to TRBD1. The CDR3 runs 15 residues. The V and J ends lost 7 bases and 3 bases, in that order; junction bases with no gene match: 7. Germline CDR1 and CDR2: SGHRS and YFSETQ. The CDR3 region has the DNA TGCGCCAGCTCGGGACAGGGGGCCTCGTACACTGAAGCTTTCTTT. Its translation: CASSGQGASYTEAFF. Looking up the rest from reference TRBV5-1 and TRBJ1-1 gives the full variable domain: KAGVTQTPRYLIKTRGQQVTLSCSPISGHRSVSWYQQTPGQGLQFLFEYFSETQRNKGNFPGRFSGRQFSNSRSEMNVSTLELGDSALYLCASSGQGASYTEAFFGQGTRLTVV.

The chain joins TRBV10-3 to TRBJ2-7, with TRBD1 identical over 9 bases. Trimming at V came to 1 base and at J to 5 bases, leaving 12 bases not matched to a gene. The CDR3 covers 17 residues. Germline assignment: CDR1 ENHRY and CDR2 SYGVKD. The CDR3 DNA is TGTGCCATCAGTGAGTGGGGAGCTGACAGGGGGGGGGACGAGCAGTACTTC. This gives the protein CAISEWGADRGGDEQYF.

This clone was found a few times. The CDR3 region is CASSLISGLQETQYF. In DNA, the CDR3 is TGTGCCAGCAGCTTAATCAGTGGTCTCCAAGAGACCCAGTACTTC. The genes are TRBV7-2 and TRBJ2-5; no clear D. The CDR3 has 15 residues. In germline, CDR1 is SGHTA, CDR2 FQGNSA. V dropped 2 bases and J dropped 1 base, with 11 bases sitting between them. The complete variable domain, with remaining parts taken from reference TRBV7-2 and TRBJ2-5, reads GAGVSQSPSNKVTEKGKDVELRCDPISGHTALYWYRQSLGQGLEFLIYFQGNSAPDKSGLPSDRFSAERTGGSVSTLTIQRTQQEDSAVYLCASSLISGLQETQYFGPGTRLLVL.

CDR3 DNA: TGTGCCAGCAGTTTAACCTCGGTTGGAAACACCATATATTTT. Protein product: CASSLTSVGNTIYF. J is TRBJ1-3 and V is TRBV28; D ambiguous. CDR1 and CDR2 (germline): MDHEN, SYDVKM. Trimming removed 2 bases at V and 3 bases at J, with 8 bases between. The CDR3 sequence is 14 residues long.

The rearrangement joins TRBV6-2 or TRBV6-3 to TRBJ1-1; 8 nucleotides agree with TRBD1. The J segment lost 4 bases and the V segment lost 2 bases, leaving 12 bases of the junction unmatched. CDR3 size: 17 residues. Looked up from germline, CDR1 is MNHEY and CDR2 is SVGEGT. The CDR3 DNA is TGTGCCAGCAGTTACCCCGACAGGGGCCCTAGCGGCACTGAAGCTTTCTTT. This encodes CASSYPDRGPSGTEAFF.

The chain links TRBV7-9 to TRBJ2-1, with TRBD1 matching over 7 bases. The CDR3 totals 13 residues. Trimming removed 5 bases from V and 7 bases from J; junction bases left unmatched: 5. The V gene's germline CDR1 is SEHNR and CDR2 FQNEAQ (reference sequence). CDR3 sequence (DNA): TGTGCCAGCAGCGTACAGGGGTCGAATGAGCAGTTCTTC. As protein: CASSVQGSNEQFF.

This chain uses TRBV7-2 with TRBJ2-7; 9 nucleotides agree with TRBD1. V gave up 5 bases and J gave up 5 bases; unmatched junction bases: 7. The CDR3 has 14 residues. Germline CDR1 is SGHTA and CDR2 is FQGNSA. CDR3 loop: CASSTRTGVDEQYF. The CDR3 nucleotides are TGTGCCAGCAGCACCCGGACAGGGGTGGACGAGCAGTACTTC.

This clone was found a few times. In DNA form, the CDR3 reads TGTGCCACCAGCAGGGGGGGTCTTAGCACCTACAATGAGCAGTTCTTC. Translating it yields CATSRGGLSTYNEQFF. V is TRBV15 and J is TRBJ2-1; maybe TRBD2 (6 bases). The CDR3 extends over 16 amino acids. Germline V gene data show CDR1 as LNHNV and CDR2 as YYDKDF (reference sequence). Trimming took off 3 bases at V and 2 bases at J, with 14 bases between the two ends.

The rearrangement links TRBV12-3 or TRBV12-4 to TRBJ1-1; D is perhaps TRBD1 (5 bases). The CDR3 consists of 13 residues. The V end lost 8 bases, the J end lost 6 bases, and 16 bases lay between the germline ends. CDR3 in amino acids: CASLGHPGAEAFF. The CDR3 nucleotides read TGTGCCAGCCTGGGGCACCCGGGGGCTGAAGCTTTCTTT.

The chain couples TRBV10-1 to TRBJ1-1; TRBD1 is a possible D gene (5 bases). The V gene lost 0 bases and the J gene lost 11 bases, with 13 bases spanning the gap. Germline V gene sequence: CDR1 WNHNN, CDR2 SYGVQD (reference sequence). The CDR3 is made up of 13 amino acids. The CDR3 bases are TGCGCCAGCAGTGAGTCCGGGGGTCTTCGGGCTTTCTTT. This encodes CASSESGGLRAFF.

The rearrangement uses TRBV3-1 (or the pseudogene TRBV3-2) and TRBJ2-7; D not certain. Deletions cut 1 base from V and 1 base from J, with 14 bases between. CDR3 length equals 16 residues. Germline CDR1 and CDR2: LGHDT and YNNKEL (reference sequence). The CDR3 coding sequence is TGTGCCAGCAGCCAAGCCAGGCCGCCGGTATCCTACGAGCAGTACTTC. Its protein product is CASSQARPPVSYEQYF.

This clone was recorded once. The chain has TRBV27 and TRBJ2-7; weak D call: TRBD1 (5 bases). The germline CDR1 and CDR2 sequences are MNHEY and SMNVEV (reference sequence). The CDR3 extends over 15 amino acids. The V and J ends lost 3 bases and 3 bases respectively, with 15 bases between them. CDR3 nucleotides: TGTGCCAGCAGTTTCCCTCAGGGCCTCTTCTACGAGCAGTACTTC. The encoded protein is CASSFPQGLFYEQYF.

The chain carries TRBV6-1 and TRBJ2-2; 11 bases are a match to TRBD2. Germline-derived CDR1 and CDR2 are MNHNS and SASEGT. The CDR3 sequence is 16 residues long. V was pared by 4 bases and J by 6 bases, with 7 bases of the junction left unmatched. The CDR3 reads CASSGLAGRGSGELFF. The CDR3 nucleotides read TGTGCCAGCAGTGGACTAGCGGGAAGAGGGTCCGGGGAGCTGTTTTTT.

J is TRBJ2-7 and V is TRBV18, with 7 bases fitting TRBD1. In germline, CDR1 is KGHSH, CDR2 LQKENI. The V segment lost 6 bases and the J segment 2 bases; nucleotides outside the gene matches: 7. The CDR3 consists of 14 residues. The CDR3 nucleotides are TGTGCCAGCTCGCTTACCGGGACAGCCTACGAGCAGTACTTC. It translates to CASSLTGTAYEQYF.

The rearrangement links TRBV24-1 to TRBJ2-3; weak D call: TRBD2 (6 bases). The CDR3 extends over 12 amino acids. Per germline, CDR1 KGHDR and CDR2 SFDVKD. The germline V and J ends were trimmed by 4 bases and 11 bases, with 12 bases remaining between them. The CDR3 protein is CATSDWGEEQYF. The CDR3 DNA is TGTGCCACCAGTGACTGGGGGGAGGAGCAGTATTTT.

The rearrangement joins TRBV25-1 to TRBJ1-2, with 8 positions matching TRBD1. CDR1 is MGHDK and CDR2 is SYGVNS in the germline V gene. J gave up 3 bases and V 8 bases, and 2 bases lay outside the gene matches. This CDR3 region has 12 residues. The CDR3 is CASGTGYYGYTF. In DNA form, the CDR3 reads TGTGCCAGCGGGACAGGCTACTATGGCTACACCTTC.